This entry lists 8 T cell receptor beta chains sequenced from one sample in a study of blood T cell repertoires in COVID-19. The assay was immunoSEQ multiplex PCR, and TCRdb's table has in-frame clones only and misses some. This table holds about 330,000 clones, about nine tenths found once. Sequenced material: peripheral blood. Receptors were obtained from a man aged 25 to 40 with COVID-19, enrolled during active disease.

The chain uses TRBV4-3 and TRBJ1-2; D remains unclear. Germline V CDR1 and CDR2: LGHNA, YSLEER. V was cut by 1 base and J by 2 bases, with 8 bases left in between. This CDR3 is 14 amino acids long. The CDR3 loop is CASSQGLINYGYTF. Written as DNA, the CDR3 is TGCGCCAGCAGCCAAGGACTGATCAACTATGGCTACACCTTC.

The genes are TRBV4-2 and TRBJ1-1; tentative D call: TRBD1 (5 bases). With 1 base removed from V and 5 bases from J, the gap between germline ends came to 17 bases. The CDR3 spans 16 residues. CDR1 and CDR2 from the germline V gene are LGHNA and YNFKEQ. This chain's CDR3 is CASSQVQGGEGTEAFF. CDR3 bases: TGTGCCAGCAGCCAAGTCCAGGGAGGAGAAGGGACTGAAGCTTTCTTT.

The rearrangement links TRBV28 to TRBJ2-1, with D possibly TRBD1 on 6 matching bases. Germline CDR1 is MDHEN and CDR2 is SYDVKM. Trimming shortened V by 4 bases and J by 5 bases, and 12 bases separated the two germline ends. The CDR3 contains 14 residues. CDR3 sequence reads: CASSSPDRNNEQFF. Here the CDR3 DNA reads TGTGCCAGCAGTTCCCCGGACAGAAACAATGAGCAGTTCTTC.

This clone was seen a handful of times. The V and J genes are TRBV6-1 and TRBJ1-3; D remains ambiguous. The CDR3 runs to 15 residues. The germline V gene has CDR1 MNHNS and CDR2 SASEGT. The V and J ends lost 3 bases and 7 bases respectively, with 16 bases between them. In nucleotides, the CDR3 is TGTGCCAGCAGTGATCCCATGGGGAGGGCGAACACCATATATTTT. It translates to CASSDPMGRANTIYF.

The chain couples TRBV5-8 to TRBJ1-5; a possible D gene is TRBD1 (6 bases). This CDR3 spans 13 amino acids. Trimming left V 4 bases short and J 6 bases short, with 11 bases between. CDR1 is SGHTS and CDR2 is YDEGEE in the germline V gene. CDR3 sequence: CASSIQGGQPQHF. The CDR3 region has the DNA TGTGCCAGCAGCATACAGGGTGGTCAGCCCCAGCATTTT.

V gene TRBV6-5 combines with J gene TRBJ1-5; D gene unclear. This CDR3 comprises 13 residues. Looked up from germline, CDR1 is MNHEY and CDR2 is SVGAGI. V lost 6 bases, J lost 6 bases, and 12 bases lay in between. The CDR3 nucleotides are TGTGCCAGCAGCTCTACAGCTGGTCAGCCCCAGCATTTT. Translated: CASSSTAGQPQHF.

This clone was observed a handful of times. The CDR3 is CASSLIAGAGTGELFF. The CDR3 region has the DNA TGCGCCAGCAGCTTGATAGCGGGGGCCGGCACCGGGGAGCTGTTTTTT. The chain uses TRBV5-1 and TRBJ2-2; 9 bases align to TRBD2. CDR3 length: 16 residues. Trimming at V came to 1 base and at J to 4 bases, leaving 5 bases not matched to a gene. CDR1 is SGHRS and CDR2 is YFSETQ in the germline V gene.

This chain links TRBV9 with TRBJ2-7; D is uncertain. With 0 bases removed from V and 1 base from J, the gap between germline ends came to 5 bases. Germline loops: CDR1 SGDLS, CDR2 YYNGEE. The CDR3 runs to 13 residues. The CDR3 sequence is CASSVDASYEQYF. The CDR3 DNA sequence: TGTGCCAGCAGCGTAGATGCGTCCTACGAGCAGTACTTC.